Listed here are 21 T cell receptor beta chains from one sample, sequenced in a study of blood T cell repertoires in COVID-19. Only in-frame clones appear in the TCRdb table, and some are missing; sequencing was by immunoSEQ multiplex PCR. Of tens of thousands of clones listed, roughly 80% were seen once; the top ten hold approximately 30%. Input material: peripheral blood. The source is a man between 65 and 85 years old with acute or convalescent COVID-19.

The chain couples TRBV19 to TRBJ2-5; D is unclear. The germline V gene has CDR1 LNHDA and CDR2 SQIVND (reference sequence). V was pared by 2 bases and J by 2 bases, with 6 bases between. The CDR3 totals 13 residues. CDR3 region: CASSISVQETQYF. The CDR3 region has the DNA TGTGCCAGTAGTATATCAGTTCAAGAGACCCAGTACTTC.

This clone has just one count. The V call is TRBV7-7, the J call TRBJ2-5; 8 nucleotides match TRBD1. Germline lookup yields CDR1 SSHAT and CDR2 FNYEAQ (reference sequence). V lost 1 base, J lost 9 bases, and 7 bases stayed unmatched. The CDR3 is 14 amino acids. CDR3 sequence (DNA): TGTGCCAGCAGCTTAGGACAGGGGTCCGGGGCCCAGTACTTC. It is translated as CASSLGQGSGAQYF.

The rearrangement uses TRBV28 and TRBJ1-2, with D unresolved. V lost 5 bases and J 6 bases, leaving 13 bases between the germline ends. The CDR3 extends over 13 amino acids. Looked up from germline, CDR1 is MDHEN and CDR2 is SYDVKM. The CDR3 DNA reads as TGTGCCAGCAGTCCATCCCCCGGGGATGGCTACACCTTC. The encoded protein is CASSPSPGDGYTF.

For the CDR3, the DNA is TGCAGCGTTGAAGATAGACAGGGGACTCATAGCAATCAGCCCCAGCATTTT. Protein: CSVEDRQGTHSNQPQHF. The V and J genes are TRBV29-1 and TRBJ1-5, with 8 bases matching TRBD1. Per the germline V gene, CDR1 is SQVTM and CDR2 is ANQGSEA. Trimming took 0 bases from V and 0 from J; bases not matched to a gene: 7. The CDR3 is 17 amino acids.

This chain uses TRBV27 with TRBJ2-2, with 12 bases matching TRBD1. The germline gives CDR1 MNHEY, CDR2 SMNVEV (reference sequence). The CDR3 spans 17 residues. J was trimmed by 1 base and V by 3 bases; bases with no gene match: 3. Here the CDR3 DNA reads TGTGCCAGCAGTTTCGGGACAGGGGGCCAGAACACCGGGGAGCTGTTTTTT. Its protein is CASSFGTGGQNTGELFF.

The CDR3 DNA is TGTGCCAGTAGTATAGTTCCGGGCAGGGGGTATGCGAACACTGAAGCTTTCTTT. The encoded protein is CASSIVPGRGYANTEAFF. V gene TRBV19 combines with J gene TRBJ1-1, with 7 bases that match TRBD1. The CDR3 runs 18 residues. The germline CDR1 and CDR2 sequences are LNHDA and SQIVND (reference sequence). V lost 1 base to trimming and J lost 1 base; unmatched junction nucleotides: 12.

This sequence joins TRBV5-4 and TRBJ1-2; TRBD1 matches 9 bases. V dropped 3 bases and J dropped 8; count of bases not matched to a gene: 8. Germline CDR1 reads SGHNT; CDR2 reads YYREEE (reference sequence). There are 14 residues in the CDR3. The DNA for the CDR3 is TGTGCCAGCAGCTCCGGGACAGGGATGTGGGGCTACACCTTC. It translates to CASSSGTGMWGYTF. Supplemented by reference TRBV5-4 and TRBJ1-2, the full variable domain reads ETGVTQSPTHLIKTRGQQVTLRCSSQSGHNTVSWYQQALGQGPQFIFQYYREEENGRGNFPPRFSGLQFPNYSSELNVNALELDDSALYLCASSSGTGMWGYTFGSGTRLTVV.

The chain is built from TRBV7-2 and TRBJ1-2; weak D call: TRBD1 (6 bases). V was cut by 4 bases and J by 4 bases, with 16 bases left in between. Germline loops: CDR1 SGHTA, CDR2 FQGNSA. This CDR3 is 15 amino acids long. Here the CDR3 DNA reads TGTGCCAGCAGCTCGGGCAGGGGAATCAGCTATGGCTACACCTTC. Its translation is CASSSGRGISYGYTF.

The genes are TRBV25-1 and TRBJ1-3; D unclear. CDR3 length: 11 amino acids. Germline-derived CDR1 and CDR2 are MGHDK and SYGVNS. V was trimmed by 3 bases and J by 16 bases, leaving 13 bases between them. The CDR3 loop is CASSEESAVYF. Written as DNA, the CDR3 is TGTGCCAGCAGTGAGGAGTCGGCGGTTTATTTT.

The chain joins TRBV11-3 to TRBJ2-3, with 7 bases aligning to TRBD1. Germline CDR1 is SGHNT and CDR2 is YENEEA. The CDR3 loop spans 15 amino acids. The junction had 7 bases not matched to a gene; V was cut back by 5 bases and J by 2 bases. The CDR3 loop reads CASSQRGQITDTQYF. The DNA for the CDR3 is TGTGCCAGCAGCCAACGGGGACAGATCACAGATACGCAGTATTTT.

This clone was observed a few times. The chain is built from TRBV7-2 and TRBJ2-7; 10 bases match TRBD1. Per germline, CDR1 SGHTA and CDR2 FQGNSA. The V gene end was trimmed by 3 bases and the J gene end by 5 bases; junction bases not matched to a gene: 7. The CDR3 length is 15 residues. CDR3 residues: CASSFQGQGIDEQYF. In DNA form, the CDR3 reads TGTGCCAGCAGCTTCCAGGGACAGGGGATCGACGAGCAGTACTTC.

The CDR3 DNA reads as TGTGCCAGCAGCTTAGGGGCGGGAGGGATCAACGAGCAGTACTTC. Translated, it gives CASSLGAGGINEQYF. The genes are TRBV11-1 and TRBJ2-7; 9 bases line up with TRBD2. Germline trimming cut 1 base from V and 5 bases from J; bases unmatched to any gene: 6. The CDR3 has 15 residues. The germline CDR1 and CDR2 sequences are SGHAT and FQDESV (reference sequence). The whole variable domain, remainder taken from reference TRBV11-1 and TRBJ2-7, is EAEVAQSPRYKITEKSQAVAFWCDPISGHATLYWYRQILGQGPELLVQFQDESVVDDSQLPKDRFSAERLKGVDSTLKIQPAELGDSAMYLCASSLGAGGINEQYFGPGTRLTVT.

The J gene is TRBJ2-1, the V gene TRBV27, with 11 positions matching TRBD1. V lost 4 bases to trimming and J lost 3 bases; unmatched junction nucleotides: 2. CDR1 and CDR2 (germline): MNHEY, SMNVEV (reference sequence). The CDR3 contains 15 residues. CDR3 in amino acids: CASSWTGGGYNEQFF. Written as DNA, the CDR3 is TGTGCCAGCAGTTGGACAGGGGGCGGCTACAATGAGCAGTTCTTC.

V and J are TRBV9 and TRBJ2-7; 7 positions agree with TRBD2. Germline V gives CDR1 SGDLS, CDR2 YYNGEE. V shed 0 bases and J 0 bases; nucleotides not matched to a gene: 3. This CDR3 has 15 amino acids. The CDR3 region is CASSVDPGGSYEQYF. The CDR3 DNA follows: TGTGCCAGCAGCGTAGACCCGGGAGGCTCCTACGAGCAGTACTTC.

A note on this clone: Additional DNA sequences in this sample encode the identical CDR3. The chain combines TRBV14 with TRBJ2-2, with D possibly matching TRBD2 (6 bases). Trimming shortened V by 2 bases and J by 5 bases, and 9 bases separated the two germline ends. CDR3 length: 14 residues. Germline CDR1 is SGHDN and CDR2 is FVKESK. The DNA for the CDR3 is TGTGCCAGCAGCCAACGGGGAGGAACCGGGGAGCTGTTTTTT. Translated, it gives CASSQRGGTGELFF.

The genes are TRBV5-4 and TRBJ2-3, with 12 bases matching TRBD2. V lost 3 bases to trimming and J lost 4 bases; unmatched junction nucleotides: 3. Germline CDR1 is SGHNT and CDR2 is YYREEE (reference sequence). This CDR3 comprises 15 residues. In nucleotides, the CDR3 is TGTGCCAGCAGCTCTCTAGCGGGAGGGCCAGATACGCAGTATTTT. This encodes CASSSLAGGPDTQYF.

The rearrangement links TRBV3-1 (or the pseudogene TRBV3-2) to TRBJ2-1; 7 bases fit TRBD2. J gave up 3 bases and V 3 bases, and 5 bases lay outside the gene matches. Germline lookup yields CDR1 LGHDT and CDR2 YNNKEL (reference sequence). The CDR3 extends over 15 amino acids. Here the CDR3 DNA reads TGTGCCAGCAGCCAGGGCGGGAGTGGCTACAATGAGCAGTTCTTC. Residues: CASSQGGSGYNEQFF.

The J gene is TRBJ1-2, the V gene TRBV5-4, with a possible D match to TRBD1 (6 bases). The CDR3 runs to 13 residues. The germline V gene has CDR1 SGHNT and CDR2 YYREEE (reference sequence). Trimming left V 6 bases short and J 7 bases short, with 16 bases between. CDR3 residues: CASKDAGGAGYTF. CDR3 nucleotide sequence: TGTGCCAGCAAGGATGCGGGGGGCGCTGGCTACACCTTC.

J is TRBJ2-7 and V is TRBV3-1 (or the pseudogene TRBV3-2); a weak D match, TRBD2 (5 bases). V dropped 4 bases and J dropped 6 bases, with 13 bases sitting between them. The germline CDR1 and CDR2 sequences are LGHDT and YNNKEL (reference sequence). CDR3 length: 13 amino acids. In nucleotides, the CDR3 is TGTGCCAGCAGCCCGATTGAGGGTGGCGAGCAGTACTTC. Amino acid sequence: CASSPIEGGEQYF.

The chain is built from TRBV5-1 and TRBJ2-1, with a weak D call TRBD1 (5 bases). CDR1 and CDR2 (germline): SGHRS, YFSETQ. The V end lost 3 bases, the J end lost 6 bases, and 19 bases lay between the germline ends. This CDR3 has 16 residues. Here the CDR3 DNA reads TGCGCCAGCAGCTCCTCAAGGGGTATTGCCGGCAATGAGCAGTTCTTC. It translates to CASSSSRGIAGNEQFF. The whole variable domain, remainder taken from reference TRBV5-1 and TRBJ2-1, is KAGVTQTPRYLIKTRGQQVTLSCSPISGHRSVSWYQQTPGQGLQFLFEYFSETQRNKGNFPGRFSGRQFSNSRSEMNVSTLELGDSALYLCASSSSRGIAGNEQFFGPGTRLTVL.

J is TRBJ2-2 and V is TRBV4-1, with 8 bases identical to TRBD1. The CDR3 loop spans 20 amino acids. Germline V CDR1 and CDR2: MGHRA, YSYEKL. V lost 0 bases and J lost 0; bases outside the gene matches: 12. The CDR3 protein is CASSQEIGGQEPANTGELFF. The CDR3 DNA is TGCGCCAGCAGCCAAGAAATAGGGGGACAGGAGCCCGCGAACACCGGGGAGCTGTTTTTT.